This paragraph covers one T cell receptor (beta chain) sequence. The sample comes from a study of blood T cell repertoires in COVID-19. About the research overall: The study drew acute and convalescent COVID-19 samples from the United States, Italy and Spain. Sources were T cells, B-cell-depleted T cells, or PBMCs; the material itself was cDNA or gDNA.

Original processing notes: It was from reference gene primer amplification that nucleated cell counts were estimated. The method was immunoSEQ multiplex PCR; TCRdb's version includes in-frame clones alone and lacks a portion of them. That table furnishes V, J and clone size, whereas the DNA furnished D and trimming. The sample has roughly 18,000 clones, around 90% seen once. V was shortened by 10 bases and J by 8 bases, with 19 bases between the two germline ends. Germline-derived CDR1 and CDR2 are SGHRS and YFSETQ. This CDR3 spans 13 amino acids. V gene TRBV5-1 combines with J gene TRBJ2-1, with D tentatively TRBD2 (6 bases). The TCR was taken from a human donor in a cohort sampled during active COVID-19. Material: peripheral blood. The CDR3 loop reads CASRPTSSHEQFF. The DNA of the CDR3 is TGCGCCTCCAGACCGACTAGTTCGCATGAGCAGTTCTTC.